The clone carrying this TCR beta chain was counted at least ten times. Its target is not known. This sample is drawn from a study of blood T cells in healthy people across ages. Notes on the study in general: Donor CMV status, an unknown factor, possibly confounded changes in expanded clonotypes.

Primed by a sample-barcoded 5' primer and a J-beta primer mix, a second PCR proceeded for about 6 to 12 cycles. TCRdb processed the 5' RACE reads anew with MiXCR; each CDR3 protein has one entry. The table has about 670,000 distinct CDR3 sequences, 40% to 45% seen once; the top ten hold around 30%. V dropped 2 bases and J dropped 11 bases, with 21 bases sitting between them. The CDR3 is 15 residues long. Germline CDR1 and CDR2: SGHTA and FQGNSA. What was sequenced was blood. The chain employs TRBV7-2 and TRBJ2-5, with D perhaps matching TRBD2 (5 bases). This clonotype originated in a man older than 75 in good health. The CDR3 DNA reads as TGTGCCAGCAGCTTAACAACGGGAAGGGCCAATGAGCAGTACTTC. It translates to CASSLTTGRANEQYF.